The 31 T cell receptor beta chains below come from one sample, sequenced in a study of beta chain features in type 1 diabetes. Expressed TCRB transcripts were sequenced after all isolated RNA was converted to cDNA. The table came from immunoSEQ multiplex PCR; TCRdb's copy has only in-frame clones and leaves some out. The sample contains hundreds of thousands of clones, around 12% of which appear only once. Sequencing was performed on naive CD4+ T cells from blood. All receptors derive from a man aged 18-30 years in good health.

This clone was seen a handful of times. The chain has TRBV5-1 and TRBJ2-7; 9 bases align to TRBD1. Germline loops: CDR1 SGHRS, CDR2 YFSETQ. The CDR3 contains 16 residues. J was trimmed by 6 bases and V by 4 bases; bases with no gene match: 14. The CDR3 loop reads CASSVQPGQGEGEQYF. CDR3 DNA: TGCGCCAGCAGCGTTCAACCGGGACAGGGTGAGGGCGAGCAGTACTTC.

The table lists this clone with a few counts. V is TRBV7-9 and J is TRBJ1-4; 8 bases align to TRBD1. The J segment lost 4 bases and the V segment lost 7 bases, leaving 2 bases of the junction unmatched. The CDR3 length is 13 residues. The germline CDR1 and CDR2 sequences are SEHNR and FQNEAQ (reference sequence). The CDR3: CASMDRDNEKLFF. As DNA, the CDR3 is TGTGCCAGCATGGACAGGGATAATGAAAAACTGTTTTTT.

The CDR3 loop reads CASSGGQGGPKNIQYF. In nucleotides, the CDR3 is TGTGCCAGCAGCGGTGGACAGGGAGGTCCCAAAAACATTCAGTACTTC. The V and J genes are TRBV7-2 and TRBJ2-4; TRBD1 matches 8 bases. The trim removed 5 bases at V and 2 bases at J, leaving 8 bases unmatched. CDR1 and CDR2 from the germline V gene are SGHTA and FQGNSA. The CDR3 runs to 16 residues.

The chain uses TRBV15 and TRBJ1-2, with a possible D match to TRBD1 (5 bases). CDR1 and CDR2 from the germline V gene are LNHNV and YYDKDF (reference sequence). The CDR3 is 15 residues long. The V end was cut by 1 base, the J end by 5 bases, with 14 bases between. The CDR3, as DNA: TGTGCCACCAGCAGAGTTTGGGGGGATAGATATGGCTACACCTTC. It translates to CATSRVWGDRYGYTF.

Only a few counts were recorded for this clone. CDR3 residues: CASSFRPTEAFF. CDR3 nucleotides: TGTGCCAGCAGTTTCAGGCCCACTGAAGCTTTCTTT. This chain connects TRBV28 to TRBJ1-1; D is unclear. Germline V gene data show CDR1 as MDHEN and CDR2 as SYDVKM. CDR3 length equals 12 residues. The germline V and J ends were trimmed by 3 bases and 4 bases, with 6 bases remaining between them.

The CDR3 here is CASSIVYGQGDPGYTF. The DNA of the CDR3 is TGTGCCAGTAGTATCGTCTATGGGCAGGGGGATCCCGGCTACACCTTC. The chain carries TRBV19 and TRBJ1-2; TRBD1 agrees at 7 bases. Losses at the gene ends were 3 bases for V and 8 bases for J; bases not matched to a gene: 15. The germline V gene encodes CDR1 LNHDA and CDR2 SQIVND (reference sequence). CDR3 size: 16 residues.

V and J are TRBV6-5 and TRBJ2-5, with 10 bases that match TRBD2. The CDR3 loop spans 15 amino acids. Losses at the gene ends were 6 bases for V and 4 bases for J; bases not matched to a gene: 8. Germline CDR1 and CDR2: MNHEY and SVGAGI. CDR3 sequence (DNA): TGTGCCAGCAGGCGAGCGGGGGGGCCGGGAGAGACCCAGTACTTC. Its translation is CASRRAGGPGETQYF.

This rearrangement joins TRBV19 to TRBJ2-7; 7 nucleotides agree with TRBD1. Germline CDR1 reads LNHDA; CDR2 reads SQIVND (reference sequence). The CDR3 loop spans 13 amino acids. Trimming removed 6 bases from V and 2 bases from J; junction bases left unmatched: 4. The CDR3 is CASSYQGAYEQYF. The CDR3 nucleotides are TGTGCCAGTAGCTATCAGGGGGCCTACGAGCAGTACTTC.

V and J are TRBV4-2 and TRBJ2-3; 10 nucleotides match TRBD2. The CDR3 consists of 16 residues. Trimming took 4 bases from V and 5 from J; bases not matched to a gene: 9. Per the germline V gene, CDR1 is LGHNA and CDR2 is YNFKEQ. CDR3 nucleotide sequence: TGTGCCAGCAGCCCGGTAGCGGCTAGCGGGAGAGATACGCAGTATTTT. This gives the protein CASSPVAASGRDTQYF.

V and J are TRBV7-9 and TRBJ2-7; 7 nucleotides agree with TRBD1. Losses at the gene ends were 5 bases for V and 2 bases for J; bases not matched to a gene: 15. From germline, CDR1 is SEHNR and CDR2 FQNEAQ (reference sequence). This CDR3 is 17 amino acids long. The CDR3 sequence is CASSPRRPSGQTYEQYF. The CDR3 DNA is TGTGCCAGCAGCCCCCGGAGACCGTCGGGACAGACCTACGAGCAGTACTTC.

This clone was detected only a few times. As DNA, the CDR3 is TGTGCCAGCAGAGCATGGTCCTCTGAAGCTTTCTTT. As protein: CASRAWSSEAFF. This chain connects TRBV11-1 to TRBJ1-1; D is uncertain. The germline CDR1 and CDR2 sequences are SGHAT and FQDESV (reference sequence). The ends were cut back, 6 bases at V and 6 bases at J, with 11 bases in the middle. There are 12 residues in the CDR3.

The chain recombines TRBV9 with TRBJ1-4, with D uncertain. The CDR3 length is 14 residues. The V end lost 3 bases, the J end lost 5 bases, and 11 bases lay between the germline ends. Per germline, CDR1 SGDLS and CDR2 YYNGEE. This CDR3 reads CASSALRGNEKLFF. Here the CDR3 DNA reads TGTGCCAGCAGCGCACTCCGAGGGAATGAAAAACTGTTTTTT.

This clone was observed a few times. This rearrangement joins TRBV10-3 to TRBJ2-5; TRBD1 might be the D (5 bases). CDR1 and CDR2 from the germline V gene are ENHRY and SYGVKD. The CDR3 consists of 13 residues. V gave up 11 bases and J gave up 5 bases, with 18 bases separating them. The CDR3 loop is CALSSRGRETQYF. The CDR3 DNA is TGTGCCTTATCCTCTAGGGGAAGGGAGACCCAGTACTTC.

The chain couples TRBV7-2 to TRBJ2-1, with TRBD2 matching 11 bases. Germline CDR1 and CDR2: SGHTA and FQGNSA. The V segment lost 5 bases and the J segment 1 base; nucleotides outside the gene matches: 7. The CDR3 consists of 17 residues. CDR3 DNA sequence: TGTGCCAGCAGCCTGGGACTAGCGGTAGCTTCCTACAATGAGCAGTTCTTC. It yields the protein CASSLGLAVASYNEQFF.

The chain carries TRBV7-2 and TRBJ2-7; D is possibly TRBD1 (6 bases). The CDR3 loop spans 14 amino acids. The V end was cut by 3 bases, the J end by 3 bases, with 12 bases between. CDR1 SGHTA and CDR2 FQGNSA come from the germline V gene. The CDR3 protein is CASSFQQGIYEQYF. In DNA form, the CDR3 reads TGTGCCAGCAGCTTTCAACAGGGTATCTACGAGCAGTACTTC.

V gene TRBV7-8 combines with J gene TRBJ2-1; 10 positions match TRBD2. The CDR3 consists of 15 residues. Germline V gene data show CDR1 as SGHVS and CDR2 as FQNEAQ. J gave up 9 bases and V 1 base, and 6 bases lay outside the gene matches. The DNA for the CDR3 is TGTGCCAGCAGCTTAGGTTGGGTAGCGGGGGGTGAGCAGTTCTTC. Its protein product is CASSLGWVAGGEQFF.

This sequence joins TRBV30 and TRBJ2-7, with 8 bases that match TRBD1. CDR1 is GTSNPN, CDR2 SVGIG, per germline (reference sequence). There are 13 residues in the CDR3. Trimming cost V 1 base and J 2 bases; bases outside gene matches: 1. CDR3 sequence: CAWSDRGAYEQYF. The CDR3 DNA reads as TGTGCCTGGAGTGACAGGGGGGCCTACGAGCAGTACTTC.

This clone has a handful of counts. The gene calls are TRBV4-3 and TRBJ2-5; possibly TRBD1 for D (5 bases). Germline CDR1 and CDR2: LGHNA and YSLEER. The CDR3 is 16 amino acids. V was cut by 0 bases and J by 7 bases, with 18 bases left in between. The CDR3 DNA is TGCGCCAGCAGCCAAGATCCCGCAGGGCCCCTTGGGACCCAGTACTTC. Translated: CASSQDPAGPLGTQYF.

This clone was seen a handful of times. This rearrangement joins TRBV18 to TRBJ2-5, with 10 bases matching TRBD2. This CDR3 is 16 amino acids long. Trimming at V came to 0 bases and at J to 1 base, leaving 2 bases not matched to a gene. Germline loops: CDR1 KGHSH, CDR2 LQKENI. The chain's CDR3 is CASSPPLAGAQETQYF. CDR3 nucleotides: TGTGCCAGCTCACCACCGCTAGCGGGGGCCCAAGAGACCCAGTACTTC.

The chain combines TRBV6-5 with TRBJ1-3, with no clear D. Germline values: CDR1 MNHEY, CDR2 SVGAGI. The CDR3 has 15 residues. V dropped 5 bases and J dropped 0 bases, with 11 bases sitting between them. CDR3 coding DNA: TGTGCCAGCAGTCGGGGTTTGGACTCTGGAAACACCATATATTTT. It translates to CASSRGLDSGNTIYF.

This clone turned up a few times. The CDR3 DNA reads TGTGCCAGCAGCTTATTGCGGGGGATCCAAGAGACCCAGTACTTC. Amino acids: CASSLLRGIQETQYF. The chain employs TRBV7-2 and TRBJ2-5; 7 nucleotides line up with TRBD2. The CDR3 is 15 amino acids. With V trimmed by 2 bases and J by 1 base, 4 bases remained unmatched. The germline V gene encodes CDR1 SGHTA and CDR2 FQGNSA.

This clone has only a few counts. The chain has TRBV18 and TRBJ2-7, with TRBD1 matching over 7 bases. The CDR3 consists of 13 residues. Trimming took 3 bases from V and 3 from J; bases not matched to a gene: 2. Germline V gene data show CDR1 as KGHSH and CDR2 as LQKENI. Written as DNA, the CDR3 is TGTGCCAGCTCACCGGGACAGTTCTACGAGCAGTACTTC. Amino acids: CASSPGQFYEQYF.

The V call is TRBV5-1, the J call TRBJ1-1; tentative D call: TRBD1 (6 bases). Germline-derived CDR1 and CDR2 are SGHRS and YFSETQ. Trimming took 2 bases from V and 3 from J, leaving 8 bases between them. This CDR3 is 13 amino acids long. As DNA, the CDR3 is TGCGCCAGCAGCTTCGAGGGGGACACTGAAGCTTTCTTT. Amino acid sequence: CASSFEGDTEAFF. The entire variable domain, with the rest obtained from reference TRBV5-1 and TRBJ1-1, is as follows: KAGVTQTPRYLIKTRGQQVTLSCSPISGHRSVSWYQQTPGQGLQFLFEYFSETQRNKGNFPGRFSGRQFSNSRSEMNVSTLELGDSALYLCASSFEGDTEAFFGQGTRLTVV.

The rearrangement uses TRBV29-1 and TRBJ1-2; D not resolved. This CDR3 comprises 14 residues. V lost 0 bases to trimming and J lost 2 bases, with 10 bases between them. Germline V gives CDR1 SQVTM, CDR2 ANQGSEA. This CDR3 is CSVEDKAGNYGYTF. CDR3 DNA sequence: TGCAGCGTTGAAGATAAGGCAGGAAACTATGGCTACACCTTC.

This clone was seen a handful of times. V is TRBV7-2 and J is TRBJ2-1; 13 bases are shared with TRBD2. The V gene end was trimmed by 9 bases and the J gene end by 10 bases; junction bases not matched to a gene: 6. The CDR3 runs 13 residues. In germline, CDR1 is SGHTA, CDR2 FQGNSA. The CDR3 sequence: CASRLAGGEEQFF. The CDR3 DNA is TGTGCCAGTAGACTAGCGGGGGGAGAAGAGCAGTTCTTC. The variable domain in full, completed from reference TRBV7-2 and TRBJ2-1, reads GAGVSQSPSNKVTEKGKDVELRCDPISGHTALYWYRQSLGQGLEFLIYFQGNSAPDKSGLPSDRFSAERTGGSVSTLTIQRTQQEDSAVYLCASRLAGGEEQFFGPGTRLTVL.

The J gene is TRBJ2-7, the V gene TRBV4-1; D is undetermined. V was cut by 1 base and J by 0 bases, with 7 bases left in between. Germline CDR1 reads MGHRA; CDR2 reads YSYEKL. This CDR3 comprises 14 residues. DNA for the CDR3: TGCGCCAGCAGCCAAGTTACAGTCTCCTACGAGCAGTACTTC. Its translation: CASSQVTVSYEQYF.

V and J are TRBV30 and TRBJ1-6, with D maybe TRBD1 (6 bases). This CDR3 is 14 amino acids long. Trimming took 4 bases from V and 2 from J, leaving 9 bases between them. The germline gives CDR1 GTSNPN, CDR2 SVGIG (reference sequence). CDR3 sequence: CAWTHRAYNSPLHF. CDR3 bases: TGTGCCTGGACCCACAGGGCCTATAATTCACCCCTCCACTTT.

This clone was counted between two and nine times. CDR3 loop: CASSTTPISNQPQHF. The CDR3 region has the DNA TGTGCCAGTAGTACAACACCGATAAGCAATCAGCCCCAGCATTTT. The chain carries TRBV19 and TRBJ1-5, with unresolved D. The CDR3 loop spans 15 amino acids. Germline CDR1 LNHDA, CDR2 SQIVND (reference sequence). V gave up 4 bases and J gave up 1 base, with 11 bases separating them. Filled out from reference TRBV19 and TRBJ1-5, the complete variable domain reads DGGITQSPKYLFRKEGQNVTLSCEQNLNHDAMYWYRQDPGQGLRLIYYSQIVNDFQKGDIAEGYSVSREKKESFPLTVTSAQKNPTAFYLCASSTTPISNQPQHFGDGTRLSIL.

V usage is TRBV5-6 and J usage is TRBJ1-6, with D tentatively TRBD1 (6 bases). Trimming stripped 4 bases from V and 0 bases from J, with 11 bases between. The CDR3 totals 16 residues. Germline CDR1 and CDR2: SGHDT and YYEEEE. CDR3 bases: TGTGCCAGCAGCGGTGGACAGAGCTCCTATAATTCACCCCTCCACTTT. Its translation: CASSGGQSSYNSPLHF.

There are a few counts of this clone. This chain joins TRBV7-2 and TRBJ1-1; D gene uncertain. With 7 bases removed from V and 1 base from J, the gap between germline ends came to 16 bases. The CDR3 is made up of 15 amino acids. Germline V gives CDR1 SGHTA, CDR2 FQGNSA. In DNA, the CDR3 is TGTGCCAGCACCCCAGGCCCCAGGAAGAACACTGAAGCTTTCTTT. It is translated as CASTPGPRKNTEAFF. Filled out from reference TRBV7-2 and TRBJ1-1, the complete variable domain reads GAGVSQSPSNKVTEKGKDVELRCDPISGHTALYWYRQSLGQGLEFLIYFQGNSAPDKSGLPSDRFSAERTGGSVSTLTIQRTQQEDSAVYLCASTPGPRKNTEAFFGQGTRLTVV.

V is TRBV2 and J is TRBJ2-1; 7 bases match TRBD1. Germline CDR1 SNHLY, CDR2 FYNNEI. CDR3 length: 14 residues. V shed 5 bases and J 9 bases; nucleotides not matched to a gene: 10. The CDR3 sequence is CASSIDREFGEQFF. CDR3 bases: TGTGCCAGCAGTATAGACAGGGAGTTCGGTGAGCAGTTCTTC.